Reported below is one T cell receptor (beta chain). In its sample, this clonotype was seen many times. The antigen it binds to is not known. No much larger clone is present one base from it, and per-base qualities are unavailable. For this chain, trimming is 4 bases at the V end and 3 bases at the J end, and the number of junction bases without a gene match is 17. The germline V gene (reference sequence) provides CDR1 LGHDT and CDR2 YNNKEL. The CDR3 holds 19 amino acids from the cysteine to the phenylalanine. The sequence is cut down to CDR3 DNA, 57 bases in frame from base 1. This sample stems from a study of T-cell reconstitution after alpha-beta-depleted transplantation in children (dated by TCRdb to 2016 to 2017). General notes on the study: The study quantitatively tracked T-cell immune reconstitution after TCRalphabeta/CD19-depleted allogeneic hematopoietic cell transplantation in children using TCR repertoire profiling. Overall results and qualifications from the work: Over the following months the frequencies of hyperexpanded clones went down, and after one year T-cell counts and TCRbeta diversity were mostly credited to newly produced T cells. About two months after transplant, the apparently early recovery of alphabetaT-cell counts reportedly depended on just several hundred clones that had expanded rapidly and came from non-depleted graft cells. In some patients, high TCRbeta diversity at day 60 was attributed to recipient T cells and intrathymic progenitors that had survived conditioning.

Libraries came from PCR. Data came from an Illumina HiSeq 2500. Molecular barcoding was employed in the preparation of TCR libraries, with unique molecular identifiers being used to normalize TCRbeta repertoire quantification. TCRdb cleaned the public reads at Q25 with fastp, built clones with MiXCR and kept in-frame beta chains. Records with the same CDR3 protein are collapsed into one entry carrying the most frequent genes and DNA. The sample yields some 200,000 distinct CDR3 sequences; roughly 7% were counted once. Together, the top ten hold just over 5.5% of the sample. The treatment or condition label, read with the paper, signifies: allogeneic hematopoietic cell transplantation with graft depleted of TCRalphabeta T cells and CD19 B cells. The children who served as transplant recipients had been given grafts of TCRalphabeta/CD19-depleted allogeneic hematopoietic cells.

The receptor was derived from a boy younger than 10 with acute lymphoblastic leukemia, due to receive a stem cell transplant. Sequenced material: PBMCs, taken before TCRalphabeta/CD19-depleted stem cell transplant. Recombination linked TRBV3-1 to TRBJ2-1; 8 junctional bases match TRBD2. The CDR3 corresponds to CASSPQVAGDSGNYNEQFF. The DNA is TGTGCCAGCAGCCCGCAAGTTGCAGGGGATAGCGGGAACTACAATGAGCAGTTCTTC.